This TCR beta chain was sequenced for a study of cytotoxic CD8 clonotypes in ibrutinib-treated CLL. Overall study: Among the samples, the mean was around 260,000 productive templates and 85,000 to 100,000 productive rearrangements. Study observations and caveats: Public clonotypes were uncommon and contracted or stayed stable on treatment.

Remarks on this clone: Its specificity is unknown.

Data came from immunoSEQ multiplex PCR; TCRdb stores just in-frame clones and leaves some out. The sample has about 44,000 clones; 60% to 75% are singletons. J lost 7 bases, V lost 5 bases, and 7 bases had no gene match. The CDR3 loop spans 13 amino acids. The germline CDR1 and CDR2 sequences are SGHAT and FQNNGV. The TCR originated in a human donor with chronic lymphocytic leukemia. J is TRBJ1-2 and V is TRBV11-2, with 7 bases lining up with TRBD1. The sample was PBMCs, taken after 12 months of ibrutinib treatment. The CDR3 DNA reads as TGTGCCAGCAGCCTTCGACAGGGTCGTGGCTACACCTTC. Translated: CASSLRQGRGYTF.